This T cell receptor beta chain was recorded in a study of molecular identifiers for immune sequencing clone quantification. Study results and caveats: Spiked TCR RNA from one Jurkat cell reportedly showed up when mixed among roughly 1 million naive cells. Under 1% of molecules in naive cells, but over 99% of effector molecules, belonged to clones above 20 RNA copies. Clone sizes that are highly expanded could be underestimated when identical TCR molecules share a barcode.

TCRdb reanalysed the PCR reads using MiXCR and keeps one entry per CDR3 protein. Of hundreds of thousands of distinct CDR3 sequences detected, around 20% appear once; the ten largest clones hold roughly 0.9%. Trimming stripped 7 bases from V and 5 bases from J, with 16 bases between. The CDR3 consists of 15 residues. Looked up from germline, CDR1 is KGHDR and CDR2 is SFDVKD. On this clonotype: Antigen specificity is unknown.

CD8+CD4-CCR7+CD45RA+ sorting gave the naive CD8 T cells. The rearrangement joins TRBV24-1 to TRBJ2-2; D gene uncertain. This sequence was found in a human donor in good health. Some libraries in this study had Jurkat cell RNA spiked in. The sequenced material came from naive CD8+ T cells from blood, with Jurkat cell RNA spiked in. Subset defined: FACS-sorted CD8+CD4-CCR7+CD45RA+ naive T cells. CDR3 bases: TGTGCCACCAGCGGCCAAACGACAAGGACCGGGGAGCTGTTTTTT. It encodes CATSGQTTRTGELFF.